This TCR beta chain came from a study of a mutant IDH1 vaccine in newly diagnosed glioma. Overall study: Vaccination was launched 4-6 weeks after radiotherapy alone, or with temozolomide cycles.

CDR1 and CDR2 from the germline V gene are SGDLS and YYNGEE. CDR3 size: 14 residues. The V end lost 4 bases, the J end lost 4 bases, and 13 bases lay between the germline ends. Indicated time point: week 23, last vaccination. Vaccination used 300 ug of mutant IDH1 20-mer peptide per dose, with topical imiquimod. Concerning this clone itself: Its target is unknown.

Profiled with immunoSEQ multiplex PCR; TCRdb holds only in-frame clones, not every one. Of approximately 28,000 clones in the sample, less than 90% were seen once. Material: PBMCs, obtained from a glioma patient whose treatment included an IDH1 peptide vaccine. The chain employs TRBV9 and TRBJ2-3, with D tentatively TRBD1 (5 bases). The receptor's source is a woman younger than 35 with glioma. CDR3 DNA: TGTGCCAGCAGCCCCCCAGGGTCGCCAGATACGCAGTATTTT. Translated: CASSPPGSPDTQYF.